One sample yielded the 20 T cell receptor beta chains listed below, sequenced in a study of blood T cell repertoires in COVID-19. Clones were sequenced by immunoSEQ multiplex PCR, and TCRdb holds only the in-frame ones, with some missing. Among about 52,000 clones listed, more than 75% were seen once. Material for sequencing was peripheral blood. These receptors came from a man between 70 and 80 years old with acute or convalescent COVID-19.

The rearrangement joins TRBV19 to TRBJ1-5, with D possibly matching TRBD1 (6 bases). This CDR3 comprises 13 residues. CDR1 is LNHDA, CDR2 SQIVND, per germline (reference sequence). V lost 1 base, J lost 6 bases, and 7 bases lay in between. The CDR3 nucleotides read TGTGCCAGTAGTATAGCAGGGGTTCAGCCCCAGCATTTT. Residues: CASSIAGVQPQHF.

V gene TRBV19 combines with J gene TRBJ1-1; 9 bases match TRBD1. The CDR3 is 14 residues long. Germline CDR1 reads LNHDA; CDR2 reads SQIVND (reference sequence). V was pared by 2 bases and J by 6 bases, with 4 bases of the junction left unmatched. CDR3 bases: TGTGCCAGTAGTATAACAGGGGGCGCGTCTGAAGCTTTCTTT. Amino acid sequence: CASSITGGASEAFF.

CDR3 coding DNA: TGTGCCAGCAGCCGGGTGGGTAGCTTGAACACCGGGGAGCTGTTTTTT. This translates into CASSRVGSLNTGELFF. This chain joins TRBV7-2 and TRBJ2-2; no reliable D call. V was shortened by 5 bases and J by 1 base, with 14 bases between the two germline ends. This CDR3 has 16 amino acids. Germline lookup yields CDR1 SGHTA and CDR2 FQGNSA.

This chain joins TRBV7-2 and TRBJ2-7; 7 nucleotides match TRBD1. The germline gives CDR1 SGHTA, CDR2 FQGNSA. The J segment lost 5 bases and the V segment lost 4 bases, leaving 5 bases of the junction unmatched. This CDR3 region has 13 residues. CDR3 protein: CASSWGQRDEQYF. Written as DNA, the CDR3 is TGTGCCAGCAGCTGGGGACAGAGAGACGAGCAGTACTTC.

The chain uses TRBV18 and TRBJ2-7, with 8 nucleotides matching TRBD1. Germline values: CDR1 KGHSH, CDR2 LQKENI. The V and J ends lost 3 bases and 4 bases, in that order; junction bases with no gene match: 8. This CDR3 contains 15 residues. The CDR3 coding sequence is TGTGCCAGCTCACCTCAGGGGACAGGACCGTACGAGCAGTACTTC. Residues: CASSPQGTGPYEQYF.

This chain uses TRBV19 with TRBJ2-6; TRBD1 matches 10 bases. This CDR3 spans 17 amino acids. CDR1 is LNHDA and CDR2 is SQIVND in the germline V gene (reference sequence). The V gene end was trimmed by 5 bases and the J gene end by 0 bases; junction bases not matched to a gene: 4. The CDR3 spells CASSLDRGSSGANVLTF. DNA for the CDR3: TGTGCCAGTAGTCTGGACAGGGGGTCCTCTGGGGCCAACGTCCTGACTTTC. The full variable domain, rest sourced from reference TRBV19 and TRBJ2-6, is DGGITQSPKYLFRKEGQNVTLSCEQNLNHDAMYWYRQDPGQGLRLIYYSQIVNDFQKGDIAEGYSVSREKKESFPLTVTSAQKNPTAFYLCASSLDRGSSGANVLTFGAGSRLTVL.

V and J are TRBV5-1 and TRBJ1-6, with 8 bases matching TRBD1. The ends lost 4 bases at V and 2 bases at J; junction bases unmatched: 8. Per the germline V gene, CDR1 is SGHRS and CDR2 is YFSETQ. The CDR3 extends over 17 amino acids. This CDR3 reads CASSPAQGGTYNSPLHF. CDR3 sequence (DNA): TGCGCCAGCAGCCCGGCACAGGGGGGAACCTATAATTCACCCCTCCACTTT.

The rearrangement links TRBV7-9 to TRBJ2-1; 9 bases line up with TRBD2. The CDR3 is made up of 12 amino acids. J was trimmed by 15 bases and V by 0 bases; bases with no gene match: 3. Germline V CDR1 and CDR2: SEHNR, FQNEAQ (reference sequence). As DNA, the CDR3 is TGTGCCAGCAGCTTAGCGCGGGGGGGTCTGTTCTTC. Translating it yields CASSLARGGLFF. Full variable domain (remainder filled in from reference TRBV7-9 and TRBJ2-1): DTGVSQNPRHKITKRGQNVTFRCDPISEHNRLYWYRQTLGQGPEFLTYFQNEAQLEKSRLLSDRFSAERPKGSFSTLEIQRTEQGDSAMYLCASSLARGGLFFGPGTRLTVL.

The table lists this clone with a count of one. The rearrangement uses TRBV6-5 and TRBJ2-7, with D maybe TRBD1 (6 bases). Per germline, CDR1 MNHEY and CDR2 SVGAGI. V was pared by 5 bases and J by 2 bases, with 16 bases between. This CDR3 contains 15 residues. CDR3 amino acids: CASSTIDRLTYEQYF. For the CDR3, the DNA is TGTGCCAGCAGTACGATTGACAGGTTAACCTACGAGCAGTACTTC.

The chain is built from TRBV28 and TRBJ2-4; D might be TRBD1 (6 bases). CDR3 length equals 14 residues. The germline V gene has CDR1 MDHEN and CDR2 SYDVKM. The V end was cut by 1 base, the J end by 6 bases, with 10 bases between. CDR3 nucleotides: TGTGCCAGCAGTTTATCCCCAGGGGCAAACATTCAGTACTTC. Amino acids: CASSLSPGANIQYF.

V usage is TRBV9 and J usage is TRBJ2-2; 8 nucleotides line up with TRBD2. V shed 5 bases, J shed 5 bases, and the junction held 11 bases outside the gene matches. This CDR3 contains 16 residues. CDR1 and CDR2 (germline): SGDLS, YYNGEE. CDR3 in DNA: TGTGCCAGCAGAAAAGAGGGACTAGGAGGAACCGGGGAGCTGTTTTTT. The encoded protein is CASRKEGLGGTGELFF.

This clone showed up just once. The genes are TRBV29-1 and TRBJ1-2; D remains unclear. The CDR3 has 14 residues. Trimming removed 6 bases from V and 2 bases from J, with 16 bases in between. The germline gives CDR1 SQVTM, CDR2 ANQGSEA. The CDR3 is CSVTSGSLNYGYTF. As DNA, the CDR3 is TGCAGCGTCACTTCCGGGAGTCTGAACTATGGCTACACCTTC.

The V and J genes are TRBV9 and TRBJ2-1; 9 nucleotides align to TRBD1. Trimming at V came to 4 bases and at J to 2 bases, leaving 7 bases not matched to a gene. The CDR3 runs to 16 residues. Germline CDR1 is SGDLS and CDR2 is YYNGEE. The CDR3 reads CASSQAGTGTYNEQFF. CDR3 sequence (DNA): TGTGCCAGCAGCCAGGCCGGGACAGGGACCTACAATGAGCAGTTCTTC.

The chain recombines TRBV5-4 with TRBJ2-1, with 10 bases identical to TRBD2. Germline V gene lookup returns CDR1 SGHNT and CDR2 YYREEE (reference sequence). This CDR3 is built from 15 residues. The trim removed 0 bases at V and 9 bases at J, leaving 6 bases unmatched. CDR3: CASSLASSGSTEQFF. The CDR3 coding sequence is TGTGCCAGCAGCTTGGCCTCTAGCGGGAGCACTGAGCAGTTCTTC.

The rearrangement links TRBV7-6 to TRBJ2-7, with D unclear. CDR3 length: 14 amino acids. Between the trimmed V and J ends, which lost 5 bases and 3 bases, there was a span of 14 bases. Germline V gene lookup returns CDR1 SGHVS and CDR2 FNYEAQ. The CDR3: CASSRSVSGYEQYV. The CDR3 DNA reads TGTGCCAGCAGCCGCTCAGTCTCGGGCTACGAGCAGTACGTC.

V gene TRBV6-5 combines with J gene TRBJ2-3; 11 nucleotides line up with TRBD2. The germline gives CDR1 MNHEY, CDR2 SVGAGI. CDR3 length: 14 residues. With V trimmed by 6 bases and J by 5 bases, 4 bases remained unmatched. This chain's CDR3 is CASRYSGGGDTQYF. Here the CDR3 DNA reads TGTGCCAGCAGATATAGCGGGGGGGGAGATACGCAGTATTTT.

This chain uses TRBV6-4 with TRBJ2-1; D might be TRBD2 (5 bases). The length of the CDR3 is 15 residues. The V gene's germline CDR1 is MRHNA and CDR2 SNTAGT. V was trimmed by 6 bases and J by 6 bases, leaving 18 bases between them. CDR3 residues: CASSLSDRRSNEQFF. The CDR3 DNA sequence: TGTGCCAGCAGCCTTAGCGATCGTAGGAGCAATGAGCAGTTCTTC.

V is TRBV4-3 and J is TRBJ1-3; a possible D gene is TRBD1 (6 bases). Germline CDR1 LGHNA, CDR2 YSLEER. The CDR3 is 17 residues long. V was pared by 1 base and J by 1 base, with 14 bases between. CDR3 protein: CASSQAWAGASGNTIYF. Here the CDR3 DNA reads TGCGCCAGCAGCCAAGCCTGGGCGGGGGCGTCTGGAAACACCATATATTTT.

This CDR3 reads CASGQGNISPQHF. The CDR3 DNA reads TGTGCCAGTGGACAGGGGAATATCAGCCCCCAGCATTTT. The rearrangement joins TRBV27 to TRBJ1-5; 9 nucleotides agree with TRBD1. CDR3 length: 13 residues. Germline CDR1 and CDR2: MNHEY and SMNVEV (reference sequence). The ends lost 9 bases at V and 10 bases at J; junction bases unmatched: 10.

The rearrangement joins TRBV19 to TRBJ2-1, with 10 bases that match TRBD1. J was trimmed by 6 bases and V by 3 bases; bases with no gene match: 8. The CDR3 is made up of 16 amino acids. CDR1 and CDR2 from the germline V gene are LNHDA and SQIVND (reference sequence). DNA of the CDR3: TGTGCCAGTAGTATCACGACAGGGGGCGCCCGCAATGAGCAGTTCTTC. This encodes CASSITTGGARNEQFF.